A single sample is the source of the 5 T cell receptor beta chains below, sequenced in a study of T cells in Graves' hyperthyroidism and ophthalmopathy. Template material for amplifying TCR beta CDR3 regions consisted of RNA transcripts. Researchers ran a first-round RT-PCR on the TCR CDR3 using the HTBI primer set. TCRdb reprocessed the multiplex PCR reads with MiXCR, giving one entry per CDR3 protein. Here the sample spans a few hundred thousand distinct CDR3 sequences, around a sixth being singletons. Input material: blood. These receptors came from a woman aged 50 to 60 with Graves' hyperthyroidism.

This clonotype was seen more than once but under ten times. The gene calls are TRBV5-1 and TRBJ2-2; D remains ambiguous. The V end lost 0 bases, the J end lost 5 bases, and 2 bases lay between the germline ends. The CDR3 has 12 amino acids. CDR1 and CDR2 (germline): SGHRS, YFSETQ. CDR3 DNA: TGCGCCAGCAGCTTGGAGACCGGGGAGCTGTTTTTT. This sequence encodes CASSLETGELFF.

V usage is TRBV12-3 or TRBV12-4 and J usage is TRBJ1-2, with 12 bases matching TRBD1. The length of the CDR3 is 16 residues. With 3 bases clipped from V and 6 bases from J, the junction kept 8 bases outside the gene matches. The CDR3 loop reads CASSFLTGTGGNGYTF. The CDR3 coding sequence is TGTGCCAGCAGTTTTTTAACCGGGACAGGGGGCAATGGCTACACCTTC.

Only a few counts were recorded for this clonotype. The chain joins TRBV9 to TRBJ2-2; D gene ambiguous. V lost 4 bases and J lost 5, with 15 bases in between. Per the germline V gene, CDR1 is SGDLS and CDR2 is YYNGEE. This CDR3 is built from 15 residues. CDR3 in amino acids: CASSLRSEGTGELFF. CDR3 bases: TGTGCCAGCAGCCTTCGATCAGAAGGGACCGGGGAGCTGTTTTTT.

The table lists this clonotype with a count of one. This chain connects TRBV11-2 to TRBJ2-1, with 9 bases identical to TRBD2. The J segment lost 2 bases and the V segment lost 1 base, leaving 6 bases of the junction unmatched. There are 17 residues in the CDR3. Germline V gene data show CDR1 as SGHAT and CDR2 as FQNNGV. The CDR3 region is CASSLVFLAGPYNEQFF. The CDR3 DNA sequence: TGTGCCAGCAGCTTAGTTTTTCTAGCGGGGCCCTACAATGAGCAGTTCTTC.

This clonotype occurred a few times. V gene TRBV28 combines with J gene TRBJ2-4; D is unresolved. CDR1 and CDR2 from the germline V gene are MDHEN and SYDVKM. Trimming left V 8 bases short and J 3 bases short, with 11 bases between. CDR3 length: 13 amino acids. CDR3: CASADQNKNIQYF. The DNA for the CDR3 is TGTGCCAGCGCCGACCAGAACAAAAACATTCAGTACTTC. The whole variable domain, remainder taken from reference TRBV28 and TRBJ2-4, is DVKVTQSSRYLVKRTGEKVFLECVQDMDHENMFWYRQDPGLGLRLIYFSYDVKMKEKGDIPEGYSVSREKKERFSLILESASTNQTSMYLCASADQNKNIQYFGAGTRLSVL.